These 19 T cell receptor beta chains were sequenced from one sample in a study of T cell changes during pregnancy in multiple sclerosis. TCRdb's copy holds only in-frame clones and misses some; the assay was immunoSEQ multiplex PCR. Here the sample spans 78,000 or so clones, roughly nine tenths being singletons. This specimen was peripheral blood, taken before pregnancy. Receptors were obtained from a female donor with multiple sclerosis, enrolled in a pregnancy study.

This clone was seen a handful of times. CDR3 region: CASSFMLRTTVMNTEAFF. Here the CDR3 DNA reads TGCGCCAGCAGCTTCATGCTTCGTACGACTGTTATGAACACTGAAGCTTTCTTT. This chain uses TRBV5-1 with TRBJ1-1; D gene ambiguous. Trimming took 2 bases from V and 0 from J, leaving 20 bases between them. The CDR3 has 18 amino acids. Germline lookup yields CDR1 SGHRS and CDR2 YFSETQ. The full variable domain, in which reference TRBV5-1 and TRBJ1-1 provide the parts outside the CDR3, is KAGVTQTPRYLIKTRGQQVTLSCSPISGHRSVSWYQQTPGQGLQFLFEYFSETQRNKGNFPGRFSGRQFSNSRSEMNVSTLELGDSALYLCASSFMLRTTVMNTEAFFGQGTRLTVV.

This clone was observed a few times. The chain combines TRBV7-3 with TRBJ1-2; no definite D call. The CDR3 is made up of 12 amino acids. Trimming took 5 bases from V and 4 from J, leaving 8 bases between them. Germline-derived CDR1 and CDR2 are SGHTA and FQGTGA. CDR3 DNA sequence: TGTGCCAGCAGCCATCGGGGCTATGGCTACACCTTC. Its translation: CASSHRGYGYTF.

CDR3: CASSQGLIPSGDTDTQYF. The DNA for the CDR3 is TGTGCCAGCAGCCAAGGCTTGATTCCTAGCGGGGACACAGATACGCAGTATTTT. This sequence joins TRBV4-2 and TRBJ2-3, with 9 bases lining up with TRBD2. CDR3 length equals 18 residues. Germline CDR1 LGHNA, CDR2 YNFKEQ. With V trimmed by 1 base and J by 2 bases, 10 bases remained unmatched.

The J gene is TRBJ2-5, the V gene TRBV7-2; 8 positions agree with TRBD2. This CDR3 comprises 16 residues. Germline trimming cut 3 bases from V and 5 bases from J; bases unmatched to any gene: 11. Per the germline V gene, CDR1 is SGHTA and CDR2 is FQGNSA. The CDR3 nucleotides read TGTGCCAGCAGCTTTTCCCCTGCGGGGGGCCTGGAGACCCAGTACTTC. It codes for CASSFSPAGGLETQYF. Full variable domain (outside the CDR3, taken from reference TRBV7-2 and TRBJ2-5): GAGVSQSPSNKVTEKGKDVELRCDPISGHTALYWYRQSLGQGLEFLIYFQGNSAPDKSGLPSDRFSAERTGGSVSTLTIQRTQQEDSAVYLCASSFSPAGGLETQYFGPGTRLLVL.

The chain couples TRBV2 to TRBJ1-2; D not resolved. The germline CDR1 and CDR2 sequences are SNHLY and FYNNEI. Between the trimmed V and J ends, which lost 6 bases and 6 bases, there was a span of 8 bases. CDR3 length: 11 amino acids. As DNA, the CDR3 is TGTGCCAGCAGCCTCGAGGATGGCTACACCTTC. It translates to CASSLEDGYTF. Filled out from reference TRBV2 and TRBJ1-2, the complete variable domain reads EPEVTQTPSHQVTQMGQEVILRCVPISNHLYFYWYRQILGQKVEFLVSFYNNEISEKSEIFDDQFSVERPDGSNFTLKIRSTKLEDSAMYFCASSLEDGYTFGSGTRLTVV.

This chain connects TRBV7-9 to TRBJ1-1, with TRBD1 identical over 8 bases. This CDR3 is 16 amino acids long. V dropped 5 bases and J dropped 3; count of bases not matched to a gene: 11. Germline V CDR1 and CDR2: SEHNR, FQNEAQ (reference sequence). The CDR3 DNA reads as TGTGCCAGCAGCCCTAGACAGGGGAAGTATTACACTGAAGCTTTCTTT. The encoded protein is CASSPRQGKYYTEAFF. Full variable domain (rest looked up from reference TRBV7-9 and TRBJ1-1): DTGVSQNPRHKITKRGQNVTFRCDPISEHNRLYWYRQTLGQGPEFLTYFQNEAQLEKSRLLSDRFSAERPKGSFSTLEIQRTEQGDSAMYLCASSPRQGKYYTEAFFGQGTRLTVV.

The rearrangement uses TRBV7-2 and TRBJ2-2; D remains unclear. Germline CDR1 and CDR2: SGHTA and FQGNSA. This CDR3 contains 15 residues. The V end was cut by 2 bases, the J end by 4 bases, with 11 bases between. Here the CDR3 DNA reads TGTGCCAGCAGCTTAAAGTGGGCTCCCACCGGGGAGCTGTTTTTT. Amino acids: CASSLKWAPTGELFF.

This chain uses TRBV5-6 with TRBJ2-1; the match to TRBD1 covers 9 bases. CDR1 SGHDT and CDR2 YYEEEE come from the germline V gene. V was clipped by 3 bases and J by 8 bases; unmatched bases: 12. This CDR3 has 16 amino acids. As DNA, the CDR3 is TGTGCCAGCAGCTCGCCGGGACAGGGAGGTGCACATGAGCAGTTCTTC. Its translation: CASSSPGQGGAHEQFF.

The chain uses TRBV6-5 and TRBJ1-1; D remains ambiguous. Trimming cost V 5 bases and J 9 bases, with 22 bases left between them. Germline CDR1 is MNHEY and CDR2 is SVGAGI. The CDR3 is 15 residues long. The DNA for the CDR3 is TGTGCCAGCAGTAACGACGGAGGAGAGATCCCCAAAGCTTTCTTT. It codes for CASSNDGGEIPKAFF.

CDR3 in DNA: TGTGCCAGCAGCTCAAGACAGGGGGCCTATCATGGCTACACCTTC. It encodes CASSSRQGAYHGYTF. The chain carries TRBV5-6 and TRBJ1-2, with TRBD1 matching over 10 bases. Germline V gene lookup returns CDR1 SGHDT and CDR2 YYEEEE. CDR3 length: 15 amino acids. With 3 bases clipped from V and 6 bases from J, the junction kept 8 bases outside the gene matches.

This clone was recorded only once. The V call is TRBV18, the J call TRBJ1-5, with D tentatively TRBD1 (5 bases). Looked up from germline, CDR1 is KGHSH and CDR2 is LQKENI. Deletions cut 2 bases from V and 6 bases from J, with 5 bases between. This CDR3 region has 12 residues. The CDR3 protein is CASSPGAQPQHF. The CDR3 bases are TGTGCCAGCTCACCAGGGGCTCAGCCCCAGCATTTT. Using reference TRBV18 and TRBJ1-5 for the parts outside the CDR3, the full variable domain is NAGVMQNPRHLVRRRGQEARLRCSPMKGHSHVYWYRQLPEEGLKFMVYLQKENIIDESGMPKERFSAEFPKEGPSILRIQQVVRGDSAAYFCASSPGAQPQHFGDGTRLSIL.

The chain has TRBV27 and TRBJ2-1; 11 nucleotides agree with TRBD2. J gave up 9 bases and V 2 bases, and 6 bases lay outside the gene matches. The CDR3 spans 15 residues. CDR1 and CDR2 from the germline V gene are MNHEY and SMNVEV (reference sequence). The CDR3: CASSLQTSGEGEQFF. CDR3 bases: TGTGCCAGCAGTTTACAGACTAGCGGGGAGGGTGAGCAGTTCTTC.

The V call is TRBV5-1, the J call TRBJ2-3; TRBD2 agrees at 14 bases. The ends lost 4 bases at V and 6 bases at J; junction bases unmatched: 4. The CDR3 spans 15 residues. Germline-derived CDR1 and CDR2 are SGHRS and YFSETQ. The CDR3 DNA sequence: TGCGCCAGCAGCCCGGGACTAGCGGGGGTTGATACGCAGTATTTT. Its protein product is CASSPGLAGVDTQYF.

The rearrangement links TRBV4-1 to TRBJ1-3; D unresolved. V lost 1 base to trimming and J lost 1 base, with 17 bases between them. Per the germline V gene, CDR1 is MGHRA and CDR2 is YSYEKL. There are 18 residues in the CDR3. CDR3 in amino acids: CASSQAGVRLPSGNTIYF. CDR3 in DNA: TGCGCCAGCAGCCAAGCCGGAGTGCGGCTTCCTTCTGGAAACACCATATATTTT.

The rearrangement joins TRBV5-1 to TRBJ2-6; TRBD1 is a possible D gene (6 bases). Germline CDR1 and CDR2: SGHRS and YFSETQ. Trimming stripped 0 bases from V and 1 base from J, with 14 bases between. CDR3 length: 18 amino acids. The CDR3 DNA sequence: TGCGCCAGCAGCTTGGGTAGGGGGATCGGATCTGGGGCCAACGTCCTGACTTTC. Its translation is CASSLGRGIGSGANVLTF.

V gene TRBV19 combines with J gene TRBJ2-7; TRBD1 agrees at 7 bases. The CDR3 covers 14 residues. V lost 4 bases to trimming and J lost 0 bases; unmatched junction nucleotides: 3. The V gene's germline CDR1 is LNHDA and CDR2 SQIVND (reference sequence). The CDR3 sequence: CASSNAGGSYEQYF. The CDR3 DNA reads TGTGCCAGTAGTAACGCAGGGGGCTCCTACGAGCAGTACTTC. Based on the CDR3 plus reference TRBV19 and TRBJ2-7, the full variable domain is DGGITQSPKYLFRKEGQNVTLSCEQNLNHDAMYWYRQDPGQGLRLIYYSQIVNDFQKGDIAEGYSVSREKKESFPLTVTSAQKNPTAFYLCASSNAGGSYEQYFGPGTRLTVT.

The chain couples TRBV27 to TRBJ2-3; TRBD1 aligns across 7 bases. The germline V gene has CDR1 MNHEY and CDR2 SMNVEV (reference sequence). Trimming removed 4 bases from V and 2 bases from J; junction bases left unmatched: 3. CDR3 length equals 14 residues. CDR3 sequence (DNA): TGTGCCAGCAGTTACAGGGGAGCCACAGATACGCAGTATTTT. As protein: CASSYRGATDTQYF.

In nucleotides, the CDR3 is TGTGCCAGCTCATCTGCCACGGGAATTTCCTATGGCTACACCTTC. Protein: CASSSATGISYGYTF. This rearrangement joins TRBV18 to TRBJ1-2; no firm D call. This CDR3 spans 15 amino acids. Germline V gene sequence: CDR1 KGHSH, CDR2 LQKENI. The V end was cut by 5 bases, the J end by 4 bases, with 17 bases between.

The chain is built from TRBV11-2 and TRBJ1-3, with TRBD1 as a possible D gene (6 bases). Germline CDR1 is SGHAT and CDR2 is FQNNGV. The CDR3 covers 17 residues. The germline V and J ends were trimmed by 2 bases and 0 bases, with 14 bases remaining between them. CDR3 region: CASSLFRGTSSGNTIYF. The DNA of the CDR3 is TGTGCCAGCAGCTTATTTAGGGGGACAAGCTCTGGAAACACCATATATTTT.